This T cell receptor (beta chain) was identified during a study of T cells in Graves' hyperthyroidism and ophthalmopathy. The source material, RNA transcripts, was used to amplify TCR beta CDR3 regions. In the first-round RT-PCR of the TCR CDR3, the HTBI primer set was used. TCRdb ran MiXCR on the multiplex PCR reads and lists one entry per CDR3 protein. Of about 640,000 distinct CDR3 sequences in the sample, less than 25% were seen once. The V and J ends lost 1 base and 8 bases respectively, with 17 bases between them. The CDR3 contains 15 residues. The rearrangement joins TRBV12-3 or TRBV12-4 to TRBJ1-2; D is uncertain. Sequences were obtained from blood. The clonotype originates from a man aged 25 to 40 with Graves' ophthalmopathy. CDR3 sequence: CASSLGGRVQRGYTF. For the CDR3, the DNA is TGTGCCAGCAGTTTAGGTGGGAGGGTGCAAAGGGGCTACACCTTC.